The 5 T cell receptor beta chains listed next were all sequenced from one sample in a study of blood T cell repertoires in COVID-19. Libraries were prepared by immunoSEQ multiplex PCR; TCRdb keeps only in-frame clonotypes and omits some of them. The sample carries about 73,000 clones, roughly 87% recorded once. The material sequenced was peripheral blood. The source of these receptors is an elderly man with acute or convalescent COVID-19.

V gene TRBV10-3 combines with J gene TRBJ1-1; a weak D match, TRBD1 (5 bases). This CDR3 region has 14 residues. Trimming removed 0 bases at V and 9 bases at J, with 14 bases between. Germline values: CDR1 ENHRY, CDR2 SYGVKD. CDR3 sequence (DNA): TGTGCCATCAGTGAGTCACAGGCAGTGGGGAAAGCTTTCTTT. This sequence encodes CAISESQAVGKAFF.

The chain employs TRBV6-2 or TRBV6-3 and TRBJ1-1; D is possibly TRBD1 (6 bases). CDR1 and CDR2 (germline): MNHEY, SVGEGT. V lost 2 bases to trimming and J lost 5 bases, with 15 bases between them. This CDR3 spans 15 amino acids. The CDR3 spells CASSYRNRADTEAFF. CDR3 sequence (DNA): TGTGCCAGCAGTTACCGGAACAGGGCGGATACTGAAGCTTTCTTT.

This sequence joins TRBV20-1 and TRBJ1-2; 7 bases line up with TRBD1. CDR1 and CDR2 from the germline V gene are DFQATT and SNEGSKA (reference sequence). After removal of 3 bases from V and 6 bases from J, the junction contained 7 bases not matched to a gene. The CDR3 has 13 amino acids. The CDR3 DNA is TGCAGTGCTAGTAAGACAGGGAGCGATGGCTACACCTTC. Translating gives CSASKTGSDGYTF.

The chain combines TRBV9 with TRBJ1-1; a weak D match, TRBD1 (5 bases). Between the trimmed V and J ends, which lost 6 bases and 3 bases, there was a span of 15 bases. From germline, CDR1 is SGDLS and CDR2 YYNGEE. The CDR3 is 14 residues long. In DNA form, the CDR3 reads TGTGCCAGCAAGGAGGGGAAGGGGCACACTGAAGCTTTCTTT. Its translation is CASKEGKGHTEAFF.

The V gene is TRBV19, the J gene TRBJ2-1, with 7 bases lining up with TRBD2. The CDR3 runs to 15 residues. Germline trimming cut 3 bases from V and 3 bases from J; bases unmatched to any gene: 5. The germline V gene encodes CDR1 LNHDA and CDR2 SQIVND (reference sequence). CDR3 coding DNA: TGTGCCAGTAGTATGGGCGGGGGAGTCTACAATGAGCAGTTCTTC. Its protein product is CASSMGGGVYNEQFF.